Below are 25 T cell receptor beta chains sequenced from a single sample in a study of shared clonotypes between healthy human individuals. Some clones are missing from TCRdb's copy, which holds only in-frame ones; the method was immunoSEQ multiplex PCR. The sample consists of under 2,000,000 clones, around 96% of them appearing once. CD8 cells classed as naive were CD45RO-negative and positively selected for CCR7, excluding terminally differentiated effector memory CD45RA+ cells. Sequenced input: naive CD8+ T cells sorted from blood. Every receptor here comes from a man between 18 and 35 years old in good health.

The chain joins TRBV15 to TRBJ1-1, with 9 bases that match TRBD1. CDR3 size: 15 residues. Germline V lookup: CDR1 LNHNV, CDR2 YYDKDF (reference sequence). V lost 1 base to trimming and J lost 3 bases; unmatched junction nucleotides: 3. CDR3 sequence: CATSRGDRAYTEAFF. DNA of the CDR3: TGTGCCACCAGCAGAGGGGACAGGGCGTACACTGAAGCTTTCTTT.

The chain has TRBV10-3 and TRBJ2-2; D might be TRBD1 (5 bases). CDR1 is ENHRY, CDR2 SYGVKD, per germline. The CDR3 consists of 13 residues. V was cut by 7 bases and J by 6 bases, with 12 bases left in between. CDR3: CAIKTPGPGELFF. The CDR3 DNA follows: TGTGCCATCAAGACTCCAGGGCCCGGGGAGCTGTTTTTT.

CDR3: CASSPGTMLHNEQFF. CDR3 coding DNA: TGTGCCAGCAGTCCCGGGACAATGTTACACAATGAGCAGTTCTTC. The rearrangement uses TRBV27 and TRBJ2-1; tentative D call: TRBD1 (6 bases). The germline CDR1 and CDR2 sequences are MNHEY and SMNVEV (reference sequence). The CDR3 extends over 15 amino acids. Trimming pared 5 bases from V and 5 bases from J, leaving 16 bases between.

This chain uses TRBV9 with TRBJ2-3; D not certain. V lost 0 bases to trimming and J lost 6 bases, with 5 bases between them. The CDR3 loop spans 12 amino acids. Germline lookup yields CDR1 SGDLS and CDR2 YYNGEE. The chain's CDR3 is CASSVEWDTQYF. The CDR3 DNA reads as TGTGCCAGCAGCGTAGAGTGGGATACGCAGTATTTT.

This clone was counted once. The chain is built from TRBV5-6 and TRBJ1-2; a possible D gene is TRBD1 (5 bases). CDR3 size: 16 residues. Trimming removed 0 bases at V and 3 bases at J, with 15 bases between. Germline assignment: CDR1 SGHDT and CDR2 YYEEEE. CDR3 in amino acids: CASSLEGHRSDYGYTF. The CDR3 DNA follows: TGTGCCAGCAGCTTGGAGGGGCACCGGTCTGACTATGGCTACACCTTC.

This chain uses TRBV23-1 with TRBJ1-5, with D perhaps TRBD1 (5 bases). TRBV23-1 falls under the ORF class, with uncertain function. This CDR3 has 16 residues. V was trimmed by 3 bases and J by 4 bases, leaving 16 bases between them. The CDR3 bases are TGCGCCAGCAGTCAGAAAGGGGACGGAGGGAATCAGCCCCAGCATTTT. Translating it yields CASSQKGDGGNQPQHF.

DNA for the CDR3: TGCGCCAGCTTACCAGAGACCCCACAGTCCTCTGGAAACACCATATATTTT. It yields the protein CASLPETPQSSGNTIYF. The gene calls are TRBV10-1 and TRBJ1-3; D gene ambiguous. The ends were cut back, 8 bases at V and 0 bases at J, with 20 bases in the middle. CDR1 is WNHNN and CDR2 is SYGVQD in the germline V gene (reference sequence). The CDR3 consists of 17 residues.

Of note for this clone: Other DNA sequences in the same sample also yield this CDR3. The chain has TRBV27 and TRBJ1-5; TRBD1 is a possible D gene (5 bases). The V end was cut by 2 bases, the J end by 5 bases, with 10 bases between. This CDR3 comprises 14 residues. From germline, CDR1 is MNHEY and CDR2 SMNVEV (reference sequence). CDR3 in DNA: TGTGCCAGCAGTTTACAGGGATCGGATCAGCCCCAGCATTTT. Translation: CASSLQGSDQPQHF.

The chain couples TRBV10-1 to TRBJ1-2, with TRBD1 as a possible D gene (6 bases). The CDR3 sequence is 13 residues long. The germline V gene has CDR1 WNHNN and CDR2 SYGVQD (reference sequence). The V and J ends lost 4 bases and 10 bases respectively, with 16 bases between them. CDR3 protein: CASSATSDSHYTF. The CDR3 DNA is TGCGCCAGCAGTGCGACCTCGGACAGCCACTACACCTTC.

The chain combines TRBV7-9 with TRBJ2-5, with 12 bases fitting TRBD2. V lost 4 bases and J lost 5; bases outside the gene matches: 8. Germline loops: CDR1 SEHNR, CDR2 FQNEAQ (reference sequence). The CDR3 has 16 residues. For the CDR3, the DNA is TGTGCCAGCAGCTCTCGGACTAGCGGGGCCGGGGAGACCCAGTACTTC. This translates into CASSSRTSGAGETQYF.

The CDR3 is CASSIVGTADQPQHF. The DNA for the CDR3 is TGTGCCAGTAGTATAGTCGGGACGGCAGATCAGCCCCAGCATTTT. V and J are TRBV19 and TRBJ1-5; D might be TRBD1 (5 bases). This CDR3 comprises 15 residues. The germline V gene encodes CDR1 LNHDA and CDR2 SQIVND (reference sequence). V lost 1 base to trimming and J lost 5 bases, with 12 bases between them.

CDR3 DNA: TGTGCCAGCAGCTTGTGGGGTGGACAGAGCTACGAGCAGTACTTC. This gives the protein CASSLWGGQSYEQYF. The chain has TRBV5-5 and TRBJ2-7, with D maybe TRBD1 (6 bases). The V gene's germline CDR1 is SGHKS and CDR2 YYEKEE (reference sequence). V was shortened by 1 base and J by 3 bases, with 14 bases between the two germline ends. CDR3 length: 15 amino acids.

V gene TRBV2 combines with J gene TRBJ1-5; D gene uncertain. The CDR3 contains 15 residues. With 2 bases removed from V and 7 bases from J, the gap between germline ends came to 15 bases. The germline CDR1 and CDR2 sequences are SNHLY and FYNNEI. The CDR3: CASSERERVGQPQHF. The CDR3 nucleotides read TGTGCCAGCAGTGAACGAGAGAGGGTTGGACAGCCCCAGCATTTT.

The J gene is TRBJ2-2, the V gene TRBV27; D may be TRBD1 (6 bases). Germline V gene lookup returns CDR1 MNHEY and CDR2 SMNVEV (reference sequence). There are 15 residues in the CDR3. V lost 7 bases, J lost 1 base, and 13 bases lay in between. DNA for the CDR3: TGTGCCAGCACAGGACAGCTAATGAACACCGGGGAGCTGTTTTTT. This gives the protein CASTGQLMNTGELFF.

Of note for this clone: The sample carries other DNA sequences with the same CDR3. The chain uses TRBV27 and TRBJ2-7, with 7 bases that match TRBD1. Losses at the gene ends were 5 bases for V and 0 bases for J; bases not matched to a gene: 4. Germline lookup yields CDR1 MNHEY and CDR2 SMNVEV (reference sequence). The CDR3 has 14 amino acids. The CDR3 nucleotides are TGTGCCAGCAGTGTCGCAGGGGGCTCCTACGAGCAGTACTTC. Protein: CASSVAGGSYEQYF.

The chain joins TRBV11-2 to TRBJ2-3, with D possibly matching TRBD2 (5 bases). Germline CDR1 SGHAT, CDR2 FQNNGV. The V end was cut by 4 bases, the J end by 4 bases, with 15 bases between. The CDR3 is 15 amino acids. CDR3 sequence reads: CASSSRGTYPDTQYF. DNA of the CDR3: TGTGCCAGCAGCTCCCGGGGAACGTATCCAGATACGCAGTATTTT.

The V and J genes are TRBV7-9 and TRBJ2-7; 7 bases align to TRBD1. Losses at the gene ends were 3 bases for V and 0 bases for J; bases not matched to a gene: 11. The CDR3 is 17 amino acids. Germline loops: CDR1 SEHNR, CDR2 FQNEAQ (reference sequence). The CDR3 nucleotides read TGTGCCAGCAGCTTCCCCATTCAGGGGGTCGGCTCCTACGAGCAGTACTTC. Encoded protein: CASSFPIQGVGSYEQYF. Based on the CDR3 plus reference TRBV7-9 and TRBJ2-7, the full variable domain is DTGVSQNPRHKITKRGQNVTFRCDPISEHNRLYWYRQTLGQGPEFLTYFQNEAQLEKSRLLSDRFSAERPKGSFSTLEIQRTEQGDSAMYLCASSFPIQGVGSYEQYFGPGTRLTVT.

The CDR3 region is CASSYREGLEKLFF. DNA of the CDR3: TGTGCCAGCAGTTATAGGGAAGGCCTTGAAAAACTGTTTTTT. The chain employs TRBV6-5 and TRBJ1-4; D remains ambiguous. The CDR3 is 14 amino acids. V lost 3 bases and J lost 7, with 12 bases in between. Germline V gene lookup returns CDR1 MNHEY and CDR2 SVGAGI.

The chain joins TRBV5-6 to TRBJ2-1; 10 bases align to TRBD2. Germline V CDR1 and CDR2: SGHDT, YYEEEE. This CDR3 region has 17 residues. After removal of 2 bases from V and 2 bases from J, the junction contained 7 bases not matched to a gene. CDR3 DNA: TGTGCCAGCAGCTTCAATAGGCTAGCGGGAGCCTACAATGAGCAGTTCTTC. Amino acids: CASSFNRLAGAYNEQFF.

The rearrangement links TRBV2 to TRBJ1-2, with D possibly being TRBD1 (5 bases). Germline V lookup: CDR1 SNHLY, CDR2 FYNNEI. Trimming removed 6 bases at V and 4 bases at J, with 15 bases between. The CDR3 is made up of 14 amino acids. The CDR3: CASSGRDGGYGYTF. DNA for the CDR3: TGTGCCAGCAGCGGCCGGGACGGCGGCTATGGCTACACCTTC. The variable domain in full, completed from reference TRBV2 and TRBJ1-2, reads EPEVTQTPSHQVTQMGQEVILRCVPISNHLYFYWYRQILGQKVEFLVSFYNNEISEKSEIFDDQFSVERPDGSNFTLKIRSTKLEDSAMYFCASSGRDGGYGYTFGSGTRLTVV.

J is TRBJ2-3 and V is TRBV9, with TRBD2 matching over 7 bases. The CDR3 is 16 amino acids. The V and J ends lost 2 bases and 2 bases, in that order; junction bases with no gene match: 8. CDR1 is SGDLS, CDR2 YYNGEE, per germline. The CDR3 DNA sequence: TGTGCCAGCAGCGTTTCGCTAGCGGACCTCACAGATACGCAGTATTTT. Encoded protein: CASSVSLADLTDTQYF.

This chain links TRBV7-9 with TRBJ2-7; the D gene is possibly TRBD1 (6 bases). The germline V gene has CDR1 SEHNR and CDR2 FQNEAQ (reference sequence). The CDR3 spans 15 residues. V was cut by 5 bases and J by 2 bases, with 16 bases left in between. CDR3 sequence (DNA): TGTGCCAGCAGCCTCCCCGGGACACCAACCTACGAGCAGTACTTC. As protein: CASSLPGTPTYEQYF.

The rearrangement links TRBV30 to TRBJ2-7; maybe TRBD2 (6 bases). This CDR3 spans 14 amino acids. From germline, CDR1 is GTSNPN and CDR2 SVGIG (reference sequence). Trimming left V 3 bases short and J 4 bases short, with 16 bases between. The CDR3 DNA sequence: TGTGCCTGGAGCCTGTTCGGGGAGGAGTACGAGCAGTACTTC. Translation gives CAWSLFGEEYEQYF.

This chain connects TRBV6-6 to TRBJ2-7; D ambiguous. From germline, CDR1 is MNHNY and CDR2 SVGAGI (reference sequence). V was shortened by 5 bases and J by 2 bases, with 16 bases between the two germline ends. The CDR3 sequence is 15 residues long. The CDR3 DNA sequence: TGTGCCAGCAGTCCGACCCCAATAGTGGCCTACGAGCAGTACTTC. Translated: CASSPTPIVAYEQYF.

The chain employs TRBV5-6 and TRBJ2-2; TRBD1 matches 9 bases. The ends lost 3 bases at V and 3 bases at J; junction bases unmatched: 9. Per the germline V gene, CDR1 is SGHDT and CDR2 is YYEEEE. This CDR3 region has 17 residues. CDR3 DNA: TGTGCCAGCAGCTCTCCCTTAACAGGGGGCGACACCGGGGAGCTGTTTTTT. Protein: CASSSPLTGGDTGELFF. Looking up the rest from reference TRBV5-6 and TRBJ2-2 gives the full variable domain: DAGVTQSPTHLIKTRGQQVTLRCSPKSGHDTVSWYQQALGQGPQFIFQYYEEEERQRGNFPDRFSGHQFPNYSSELNVNALLLGDSALYLCASSSPLTGGDTGELFFGEGSRLTVL.